Listed below are T cell receptor beta chains from one sample, sequenced in a study of PD-1 blockade in classical Hodgkin lymphoma. Sequencing used immunoSEQ multiplex PCR; TCRdb keeps in-frame clones, though not all of them. The sample has about 75,000 clones; about 93% are singletons. This material consisted of peripheral blood mononuclear cells (PBMCs), taken at baseline. These receptors came from a human donor with classical Hodgkin lymphoma. Each CDR3 is given with its conserved first and last residue. D genes are given only for firm matches. Where a row states a size, it is once, few, many or the class of an expanded clone; other rows omit it.

clone_size j_call v_call d_call cdr3_aa cdr3_nt
. TRBJ2-5 TRBV21-1 . CASSKEAGVSETQYF TGTGCCAGCAGCAAAGAAGCGGGCGTTTCAGAGACCCAGTACTTC
. TRBJ1-4 TRBV28 TRBD1 CASSFRDRATLNEKLFF TGTGCCAGCAGTTTCCGGGACAGGGCTACGCTGAATGAAAAACTGTTTTTT
. TRBJ2-5 TRBV18 . CASSPYKDQETQYF TGTGCCAGCTCACCGTATAAAGATCAAGAGACCCAGTACTTC
large TRBJ1-2 TRBV4-1 TRBD1 CASSPDRGSYGYTF TGCGCCAGCAGCCCAGACAGGGGATCCTATGGCTACACCTTC
. TRBJ2-1 TRBV7-3 . CASSLGLLDNEQFF TGTGCCAGCAGCTTAGGTTTACTAGACAATGAGCAGTTCTTC
. TRBJ1-2 TRBV6-5 TRBD1 CASRRQGSYGYTF TGTGCCAGCAGACGACAGGGTAGCTATGGCTACACCTTC
. TRBJ1-2 TRBV7-9 . CASSPYAVNYGYTF TGTGCCAGCAGCCCATATGCCGTTAACTATGGCTACACCTTC
. TRBJ2-3 TRBV7-2 . CASSFARGVTDTQYF TGTGCCAGCAGCTTCGCCAGGGGAGTCACAGATACGCAGTATTTT
once TRBJ2-2 TRBV7-9 . CASSLWGANTGELFF TGTGCCAGCAGCTTATGGGGGGCGAACACCGGGGAGCTGTTTTTT
. TRBJ1-1 TRBV6-6 TRBD1 CASSGTGTPKNTEAFF TGTGCCAGCAGCGGGACAGGGACCCCCAAGAACACTGAAGCTTTCTTT
. TRBJ2-7 TRBV5-6 . CASSLGMNEQYF TGTGCCAGCAGCTTGGGGATGAACGAGCAGTACTTC
. TRBJ2-7 TRBV5-4 . CASSGSGRGYEQYF TGTGCCAGCAGCGGGTCGGGGAGAGGTTACGAGCAGTACTTC
. TRBJ1-6 TRBV15 TRBD1 CATSSVRTGRIGNSPLHF TGTGCCACCAGCAGTGTCCGGACAGGGCGTATTGGGAATTCACCCCTCCACTTT
. TRBJ2-7 TRBV5-6 TRBD2 CASSAGTSGGGYEQYF TGTGCCAGCAGCGCAGGGACTAGCGGGGGAGGTTACGAGCAGTACTTC
. TRBJ2-7 TRBV13 . CASSIRNYYEQYF TGTGCCAGCAGCATCAGGAATTACTACGAGCAGTACTTC
. TRBJ1-2 TRBV10-3 TRBD1 CAISHEGAGGYTF TGTGCCATCAGTCACGAGGGGGCAGGAGGCTACACCTTC
. TRBJ1-6 TRBV27 TRBD1 CASSWARGTGGTNSPLHF TGTGCCAGCAGTTGGGCGCGAGGGACAGGGGGCACCAATTCACCCCTCCACTTT
. TRBJ1-4 TRBV9 . CASSVDEGEKLFF TGTGCCAGCAGCGTAGACGAGGGTGAAAAACTGTTTTTT
. TRBJ2-2 TRBV6-1 . CASSEAGAQAGELFF TGTGCCAGCAGTGAAGCGGGGGCACAGGCCGGGGAGCTGTTTTTT
. TRBJ2-7 TRBV7-9 TRBD1 CASSRDRGGYEQYF TGTGCCAGCAGCCGGGACAGGGGAGGCTACGAGCAGTACTTC
. TRBJ2-7 TRBV6-5 . CASSYTPGSSYEQYF TGTGCCAGCAGTTACACCCCGGGGAGCTCCTACGAGCAGTACTTC
. TRBJ1-4 TRBV6-5 TRBD1 CASSLDRGREKLFF TGTGCCAGCAGTTTGGACAGGGGACGCGAAAAACTGTTTTTT
. TRBJ2-7 TRBV30 TRBD2 CAWSRTKRGREQYF TGTGCCTGGAGTAGGACTAAGCGGGGACGCGAGCAGTACTTC
. TRBJ2-7 TRBV11-1 . CASSLVSYEQYF TGTGCCAGCAGCTTAGTTAGCTACGAGCAGTACTTC